This is a list of T cell receptor beta chains from one sample in a study of T cells in Graves' hyperthyroidism and ophthalmopathy. Via MiXCR, TCRdb re-called the multiplex PCR reads, giving one row per CDR3 protein. The table lists more than 350,000 distinct CDR3 sequences, about a sixth of them singletons. Sequenced input: blood. These receptors came from a woman aged 25 to 39 with Graves' hyperthyroidism that later progressed to Graves' ophthalmopathy. The CDR3 runs from the conserved cysteine through the conserved F or W. D genes are given only for firm matches. Size values are once, few and many counts, or a class for expanded clones, and some rows have none.

clone size,V gene,D gene,J gene,CDR3 DNA,CDR3 protein
.,TRBV7-9,.,TRBJ2-7,TGTGCCAGCACCACAGGTAGCTCCTACGAGCAGTACTTC,CASTTGSSYEQYF
.,TRBV5-8,TRBD1,TRBJ1-1,TGTGCCAGCAGCTTGGGGCGGAGACAGGGGCGCGGATATTCTGAAGCTTTCTTT,CASSLGRRQGRGYSEAFF
many,TRBV20-1,TRBD2,TRBJ2-5,TGCAGTGCTAGAGTCGCGGGGGGAGGGATGGAGACCCAGTACTTC,CSARVAGGGMETQYF
many,TRBV7-2,TRBD1,TRBJ1-4,TGTGCCAGCAGTCGTACCGGGACAGGGGGGGAAAAACTGTTTTTT,CASSRTGTGGEKLFF
many,TRBV19,.,TRBJ1-5,TGTGCCAGTAGAACCAGCCATTATAGCAATCAGCCCCAGCATTTT,CASRTSHYSNQPQHF
many,TRBV11-2,TRBD2,TRBJ2-5,TGTGCCAGCAGCCCAGGACTAGCGGGTCTGGGAGAGACCCAGTACTTC,CASSPGLAGLGETQYF
many,TRBV2,.,TRBJ1-2,TGTGCCAGCAGTGACGGGGCGCGTATGTATGGCTACACCTTC,CASSDGARMYGYTF
many,TRBV14,TRBD2,TRBJ2-3,TGTGCCAGCAGCCCAGGGACTAGCAATACGCAGTATTTT,CASSPGTSNTQYF
many,TRBV5-4,.,TRBJ2-3,TGTGCCAGCAGCTTGGAACCGAGCACAGATACGCAGTATTTT,CASSLEPSTDTQYF
many,TRBV6-1,TRBD2,TRBJ2-5,TGTGCCAGCAGCGTTGTATTGAGGCGGGAGGGGCAAGAGACCCAGTACTTC,CASSVVLRREGQETQYF
few,TRBV11-1,TRBD2,TRBJ2-3,TGTGCCAGCAGCTTCGTTGGACTAGCGGGAGGGCCGGGGGCAGATACGCAGTATTTT,CASSFVGLAGGPGADTQYF
many,TRBV7-9,TRBD1,TRBJ1-2,TGTGCCAGCAGCTTATTATGGGACAGGGACTATGGCTACACCTTC,CASSLLWDRDYGYTF
many,TRBV12-3/TRBV12-4,TRBD1,TRBJ2-7,TGTGCCAGCGGACAGGCATCCTACGAGCAGTACTTC,CASGQASYEQYF
many,TRBV7-8,TRBD2,TRBJ2-3,TGTGCCAGCAGCGGGACTAGCGGAAGAGATACGCAGTATTTT,CASSGTSGRDTQYF
many,TRBV11-2,.,TRBJ2-1,TGTGCCAGCAGCTTAGTGAGCCCCGAGCAGTTCTTC,CASSLVSPEQFF
many,TRBV6-1,TRBD1,TRBJ1-2,TGTGCCAGCAGGCAACATCGAGACAGGGACTATGGCTACACCTTC,CASRQHRDRDYGYTF
.,TRBV6-1,.,TRBJ1-5,TGTGCCAGCAGTGAGCGGACCAATCAGCCCCAGCATTTT,CASSERTNQPQHF
many,TRBV10-3,.,TRBJ1-2,TGTGCCATCAGTGAACCCCACAACGGGGGGAACTATGGCTACACCTTC,CAISEPHNGGNYGYTF
many,TRBV6-1,.,TRBJ1-1,TGTGCCAGCACTTCCGGCGGGGGGACTGAAGCTTTCTTT,CASTSGGGTEAFF
few,TRBV13,.,TRBJ1-1,TGTGCCAGCAGCTCTAGATCCCGCCGGACCAGGGAGGGGATGAACACTGAAGCTTTCTTT,CASSSRSRRTREGMNTEAFF
.,TRBV4-2,.,TRBJ2-2,TGTGCCAGCAGCCAAGAGCTACGGAGGCCAAACACCGGGGAGCTGTTTTTT,CASSQELRRPNTGELFF
.,TRBV10-3,.,TRBJ1-4,TGTGCCATCAGAGAGGACAGATATAATGAAAAACTGTTTTTT,CAIREDRYNEKLFF
many,TRBV7-9,.,TRBJ2-3,TGTGCCAGCAGCTTAGTTGTCCAGAGCACAGATACGCAGTATTTT,CASSLVVQSTDTQYF
.,TRBV5-1,.,TRBJ2-1,TGCGCCAGCAGCTTGAACTCGATGGATGAGCAGTTCTTC,CASSLNSMDEQFF
many,TRBV6-2/TRBV6-3,.,TRBJ1-1,TGTGCCAGCAGTTACCAGACAGGCCCCACTGAAGCTTTCTTT,CASSYQTGPTEAFF
many,TRBV12-3/TRBV12-4,.,TRBJ1-2,TGTGCCAGCAGTTTTGAAGTTTACTATGGCTACACCTTC,CASSFEVYYGYTF